These 3 T cell receptor beta chains were sequenced from one sample in a study of blood T cell repertoires in COVID-19 (dated by TCRdb to 2020 to 2022). The protocol used for the library was the immunoSEQ multiplex PCR assay. TCRdb holds this immuneACCESS table with in-frame rearrangements only. Some clones are missing; in checked studies, unresolved V genes explain under half, and the rest has no known cause. Within this sample are 190,000 or so clones, with roughly 87% of them counted one time only. Of the sample, around 2.4% is held by the ten largest clones. The material sequenced was PBMCs or T cells enriched from blood (not recorded which). The receptors were sampled from a woman aged 30 to 39 who had recovered from COVID-19.

This sequence joins TRBV9 and TRBJ2-2; 9 bases fit TRBD2. V was pared by 4 bases and J by 1 base, with 5 bases of the junction left unmatched. Germline assignment: CDR1 SGDLS and CDR2 YYNGEE. The CDR3 loop spans 16 amino acids. CDR3 loop: CASSTGLAENTGELFF. The CDR3 DNA is TGTGCCAGCAGCACGGGACTAGCAGAGAACACCGGGGAGCTGTTTTTT.

The V and J genes are TRBV7-2 and TRBJ1-2; possible D gene TRBD1, 6 bases. V was cut by 4 bases and J by 4 bases, with 19 bases left in between. Germline values: CDR1 SGHTA, CDR2 FQGNSA. The CDR3 is made up of 16 amino acids. As DNA, the CDR3 is TGTGCCAGCAGCTCCCGTACTTCCGGGACACTCTATGGCTACACCTTC. Translating gives CASSSRTSGTLYGYTF.

The chain has TRBV3-1 (or the pseudogene TRBV3-2) and TRBJ1-3; no definite D call. The germline V gene has CDR1 LGHDT and CDR2 YNNKEL (reference sequence). V was trimmed by 0 bases and J by 1 base, leaving 13 bases between them. The CDR3 is 17 amino acids. The DNA for the CDR3 is TGTGCCAGCAGCCAAGATAGCACGTGGCGGTCTGGAAACACCATATATTTT. Its translation: CASSQDSTWRSGNTIYF.